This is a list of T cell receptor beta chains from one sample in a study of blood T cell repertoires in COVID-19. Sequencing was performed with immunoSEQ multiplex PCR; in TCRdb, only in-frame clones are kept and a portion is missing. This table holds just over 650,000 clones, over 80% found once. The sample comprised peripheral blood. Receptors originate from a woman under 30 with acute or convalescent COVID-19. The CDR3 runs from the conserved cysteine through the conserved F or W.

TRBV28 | CASRTINQPQHF
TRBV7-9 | CASSLEEAYGYTF
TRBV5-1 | CASSLGLAGDILQETQYF
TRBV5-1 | CASSFSGTGRAGELFF
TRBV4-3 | CASSQDIPGREGEQFF
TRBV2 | CASKLRTGRNYGYTF
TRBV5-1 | CASSLNSNTEAFF
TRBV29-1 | CSVTVNYGYTF
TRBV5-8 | CASSRTAIYGYTF
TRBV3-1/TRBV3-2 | CASSQDIRQGERNEAFF
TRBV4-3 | CASSQDSNEAFF
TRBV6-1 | CASSEYGGDTNGRGHGYTF
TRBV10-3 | CAISPQSYEQFF
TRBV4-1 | CASSPKDRGYEQYF
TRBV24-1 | CATSGIGGNEATGELFF
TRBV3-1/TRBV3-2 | CASSQGTFSEAFF
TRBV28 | CASRVPQNNYGYTF